The 22 T cell receptor beta chains reported below all come from one sample, sequenced in a study of regulatory T cells in long-lasting Graves disease. The time point: persistent/refractory GD, antithyroid drugs over 5 years with positive TRAb. PBMCs were the source of the RNA used for TCR sequencing. Library construction for TCR beta used iRepertoire HTBI primers and Arm-PCR of CDR3 regions. MiXCR was run by TCRdb on the multiplex PCR reads, yielding one entry per CDR3 protein. The sample yields some 430,000 distinct CDR3 sequences, around a fifth seen once. The material sequenced was peripheral blood mononuclear cells (PBMCs), taken when the disease was refractory, from a patient treated with antithyroid drugs. The receptors derive from a female donor with Graves disease.

The J gene is TRBJ2-1, the V gene TRBV7-9, with a weak D call TRBD2 (6 bases). The CDR3 has 13 residues. Per the germline V gene, CDR1 is SEHNR and CDR2 is FQNEAQ (reference sequence). Trimming shortened V by 8 bases and J by 6 bases, and 14 bases separated the two germline ends. The CDR3 protein is CASLRENGNEQFF. CDR3 sequence (DNA): TGTGCCAGCCTCCGGGAGAACGGCAATGAGCAGTTCTTC.

This clonotype was detected many times. J is TRBJ2-5 and V is TRBV29-1, with TRBD2 identical over 7 bases. The CDR3 spans 16 residues. The germline gives CDR1 SQVTM, CDR2 ANQGSEA. The trim removed 7 bases at V and 5 bases at J, leaving 19 bases unmatched. The CDR3 DNA follows: TGCAGCGCCGCCCCACGGACTAGGCTCAAGACGGAGACCCAGTACTTC. Its translation: CSAAPRTRLKTETQYF.

This clonotype has a handful of counts. V usage is TRBV24-1 and J usage is TRBJ2-5; 12 nucleotides line up with TRBD1. CDR1 and CDR2 from the germline V gene are KGHDR and SFDVKD. Unmatched junction bases numbered 3, after V lost 4 bases and J lost 1 base. The CDR3 length is 16 residues. The DNA for the CDR3 is TGTGCCACCAGTGACCTGGGACAGGGGGCCCAAGAGACCCAGTACTTC. It encodes CATSDLGQGAQETQYF.

This clonotype was counted at least ten times. The chain combines TRBV28 with TRBJ2-2, with D unresolved. The CDR3 sequence is 14 residues long. Germline V CDR1 and CDR2: MDHEN, SYDVKM. The germline V and J ends were trimmed by 3 bases and 3 bases, with 8 bases remaining between them. The CDR3: CASSLFGYTGELFF. In DNA form, the CDR3 reads TGTGCCAGCAGTTTGTTCGGATACACCGGGGAGCTGTTTTTT.

This clonotype was recorded many times. The chain is built from TRBV27 and TRBJ2-7; D is unresolved. CDR3 length equals 14 residues. V was cut by 3 bases and J by 1 base, with 10 bases left in between. CDR1 MNHEY and CDR2 SMNVEV come from the germline V gene (reference sequence). The CDR3 sequence is CASSFKLGSYEQYF. The CDR3, as DNA: TGTGCCAGCAGTTTTAAACTGGGTTCCTACGAGCAGTACTTC.

J is TRBJ2-2 and V is TRBV11-2; D perhaps matches TRBD2 (5 bases). Trimming took 4 bases from V and 7 from J, leaving 16 bases between them. This CDR3 contains 15 residues. Germline V CDR1 and CDR2: SGHAT, FQNNGV. CDR3 sequence (DNA): TGTGCCAGCAGCTCAATAAAGCACCGGGGCGGGGAGCTGTTTTTT. Translating it yields CASSSIKHRGGELFF.

With respect to this clonotype: This sequence may be a read error, since a much larger clone differs from it by one base. The gene calls are TRBV6-2 or TRBV6-3 and TRBJ2-5; TRBD1 aligns across 7 bases. CDR3 length: 16 residues. V gave up 7 bases and J gave up 4 bases; unmatched junction bases: 15. CDR1 and CDR2 (germline): MNHEY, SVGEGT. The CDR3 sequence: CASNLHVTGSGETQYF. The CDR3 bases are TGTGCCAGCAACCTTCACGTGACAGGGAGTGGAGAGACCCAGTACTTC.

This clonotype came up a few times. This chain uses TRBV6-1 with TRBJ2-7; 10 nucleotides line up with TRBD1. Germline loops: CDR1 MNHNS, CDR2 SASEGT. Germline trimming cut 8 bases from V and 4 bases from J; bases unmatched to any gene: 11. This CDR3 is built from 15 residues. CDR3 DNA: TGTGCCAGCGAACCACTTCCGGGACAGGGGTACGAGCAGTACTTC. Its protein is CASEPLPGQGYEQYF.

This clonotype was observed a few times. The rearrangement links TRBV4-1 to TRBJ1-5; D not certain. Germline V CDR1 and CDR2: MGHRA, YSYEKL. The CDR3 runs to 12 residues. Trimming shortened V by 0 bases and J by 15 bases, and 12 bases separated the two germline ends. The CDR3 sequence is CASSQDSSPLHF. CDR3 sequence (DNA): TGCGCCAGCAGCCAAGACTCCTCACCTCTGCATTTT.

Many counts were recorded for this clonotype. This rearrangement joins TRBV5-1 to TRBJ1-1, with D hard to call. The length of the CDR3 is 14 residues. The V end was cut by 3 bases, the J end by 1 base, with 10 bases between. CDR1 SGHRS and CDR2 YFSETQ come from the germline V gene. The CDR3 reads CASSSANPNTEAFF. The CDR3 DNA is TGCGCCAGCAGCTCGGCCAACCCGAACACTGAAGCTTTCTTT. The variable domain in full, completed from reference TRBV5-1 and TRBJ1-1, reads KAGVTQTPRYLIKTRGQQVTLSCSPISGHRSVSWYQQTPGQGLQFLFEYFSETQRNKGNFPGRFSGRQFSNSRSEMNVSTLELGDSALYLCASSSANPNTEAFFGQGTRLTVV.

This clonotype has just a few counts. The rearrangement links TRBV7-2 to TRBJ2-7; 9 positions match TRBD1. Germline CDR1 SGHTA, CDR2 FQGNSA. V trimming: 2 bases; J trimming: 2 bases; junction bases outside the gene matches: 4. The CDR3 consists of 15 residues. CDR3 DNA sequence: TGTGCCAGCAGCTTAATTGGGGACAGGGCCTACGAGCAGTACTTC. Protein: CASSLIGDRAYEQYF.

This clonotype showed up many times. The chain carries TRBV20-1 and TRBJ2-5; tentative D call: TRBD2 (5 bases). The CDR3 is 16 residues long. The V and J ends lost 3 bases and 5 bases respectively, with 22 bases between them. CDR1 is DFQATT, CDR2 SNEGSKA, per germline (reference sequence). This CDR3 reads CSASMMRRTARETQYF. CDR3 sequence (DNA): TGCAGTGCTAGTATGATGAGGCGGACTGCCAGGGAGACCCAGTACTTC.

This clonotype was picked up a small number of times. This chain uses TRBV29-1 with TRBJ1-2, with unresolved D. Germline V gene lookup returns CDR1 SQVTM and CDR2 ANQGSEA. The CDR3 runs 13 residues. V lost 0 bases to trimming and J lost 4 bases, with 9 bases between them. Here the CDR3 DNA reads TGCAGCGTTGAAGATAGAGTCGGCTATGGCTACACCTTC. It encodes CSVEDRVGYGYTF.

There are many counts of this clonotype. The chain carries TRBV12-3 or TRBV12-4 and TRBJ2-2; 9 bases align to TRBD2. The CDR3 runs to 17 residues. The trim removed 5 bases at V and 5 bases at J, leaving 12 bases unmatched. This CDR3 is CASSPLLAGRGTGELFF. The CDR3 nucleotides are TGTGCCAGCAGTCCGCTCCTAGCGGGGAGGGGTACCGGGGAGCTGTTTTTT.

This clonotype was observed at least ten times. The CDR3 DNA follows: TGTGCCAGCATCCCGGACAGGGGGAATTATGGCTACACCTTC. Protein: CASIPDRGNYGYTF. The chain employs TRBV2 and TRBJ1-2; TRBD1 matches 10 bases. Germline V gives CDR1 SNHLY, CDR2 FYNNEI. V trimming: 7 bases; J trimming: 5 bases; junction bases outside the gene matches: 7. The CDR3 contains 14 residues.

The chain uses TRBV20-1 and TRBJ2-3; 8 bases are shared with TRBD1. CDR3 length equals 16 residues. Unmatched junction bases numbered 11, after V lost 0 bases and J lost 6 bases. The germline gives CDR1 DFQATT, CDR2 SNEGSKA (reference sequence). The CDR3 loop is CSARDHYQGAGDTQYF. The CDR3 bases are TGCAGTGCTAGAGATCATTATCAGGGGGCAGGGGATACGCAGTATTTT.

This clonotype was observed at least ten times. The V and J genes are TRBV7-2 and TRBJ2-7; D is unresolved. The V and J ends lost 5 bases and 3 bases respectively, with 11 bases between them. The CDR3 length is 13 residues. Germline CDR1 reads SGHTA; CDR2 reads FQGNSA. The CDR3: CASSPHKIYEQYF. CDR3 coding DNA: TGTGCCAGCAGCCCCCACAAGATCTACGAGCAGTACTTC.

This chain links TRBV5-1 with TRBJ2-5; no firm D call. CDR3 length equals 14 residues. V shed 4 bases and J shed 2 bases, with 12 bases lying between them. Germline-derived CDR1 and CDR2 are SGHRS and YFSETQ. In DNA, the CDR3 is TGCGCCAGCAGCCAGAGCCCCGGGCAAGAGACCCAGTACTTC. As protein: CASSQSPGQETQYF.

This clonotype was counted a few times. The V call is TRBV7-2, the J call TRBJ1-1, with a possible D match to TRBD1 (5 bases). CDR3 length equals 17 residues. Trimming removed 1 base at V and 10 bases at J, with 25 bases between. Germline values: CDR1 SGHTA, CDR2 FQGNSA. CDR3 DNA sequence: TGTGCCAGCAGCTTAGGGGGTACGGTAGGGACCCTAGGCGGAGCTTTCTTT. Translation: CASSLGGTVGTLGGAFF.

This clonotype was detected ten times or more. The chain is built from TRBV12-3 or TRBV12-4 and TRBJ2-7; D remains unclear. The ends were cut back, 2 bases at V and 0 bases at J, with 8 bases in the middle. The CDR3 has 14 amino acids. DNA for the CDR3: TGTGCCAGCAGTTTAATGGCAAGCTCCTACGAGCAGTACTTC. Amino acids: CASSLMASSYEQYF.

This sequence joins TRBV28 and TRBJ1-5; no clear D gene. Germline CDR1 is MDHEN and CDR2 is SYDVKM. Trimming stripped 4 bases from V and 1 base from J, with 14 bases between. This CDR3 region has 16 residues. CDR3 sequence: CASSSPRTVSNQPQHF. CDR3 DNA sequence: TGTGCCAGCAGTTCCCCCCGGACTGTGAGCAATCAGCCCCAGCATTTT.

This clonotype was detected many times. The V call is TRBV6-5, the J call TRBJ1-2; 12 nucleotides match TRBD1. The CDR3 extends over 14 amino acids. With V trimmed by 4 bases and J by 4 bases, 1 base remained unmatched. CDR1 and CDR2 (germline): MNHEY, SVGAGI. In nucleotides, the CDR3 is TGTGCCAGCAGTTGGGGACAGGGGGCCTATGGCTACACCTTC. Amino acid sequence: CASSWGQGAYGYTF.